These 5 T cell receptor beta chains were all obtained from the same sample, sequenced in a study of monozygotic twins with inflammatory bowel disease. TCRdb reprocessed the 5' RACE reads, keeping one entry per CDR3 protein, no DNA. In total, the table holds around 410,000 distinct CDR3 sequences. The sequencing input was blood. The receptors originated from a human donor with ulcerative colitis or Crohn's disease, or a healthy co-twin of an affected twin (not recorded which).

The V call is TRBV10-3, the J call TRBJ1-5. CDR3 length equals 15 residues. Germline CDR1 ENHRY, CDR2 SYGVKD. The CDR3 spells CAISDFQHSNQPQHF.

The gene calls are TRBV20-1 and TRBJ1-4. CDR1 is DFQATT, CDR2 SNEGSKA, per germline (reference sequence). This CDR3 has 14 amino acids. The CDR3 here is CSARIAGFNEKLFF.

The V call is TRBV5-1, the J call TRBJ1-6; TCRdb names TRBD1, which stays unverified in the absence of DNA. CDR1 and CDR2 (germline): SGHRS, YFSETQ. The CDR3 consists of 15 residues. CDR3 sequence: CASSLDGRGNSPLHF.

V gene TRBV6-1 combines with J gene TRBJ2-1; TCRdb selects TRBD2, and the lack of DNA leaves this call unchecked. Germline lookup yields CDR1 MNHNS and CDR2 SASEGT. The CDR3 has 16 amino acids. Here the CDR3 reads CASSPFRTSGDNEQFF.

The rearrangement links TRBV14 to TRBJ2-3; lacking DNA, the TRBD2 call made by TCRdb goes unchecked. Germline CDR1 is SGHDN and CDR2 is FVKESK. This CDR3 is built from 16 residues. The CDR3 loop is CASSRRPGLGTDTQYF. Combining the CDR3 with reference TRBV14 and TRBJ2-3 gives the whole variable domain EAGVTQFPSHSVIEKGQTVTLRCDPISGHDNLYWYRRVMGKEIKFLLHFVKESKQDESGMPNNRFLAERTGGTYSTLKVQPAELEDSGVYFCASSRRPGLGTDTQYFGPGTRLTVL.